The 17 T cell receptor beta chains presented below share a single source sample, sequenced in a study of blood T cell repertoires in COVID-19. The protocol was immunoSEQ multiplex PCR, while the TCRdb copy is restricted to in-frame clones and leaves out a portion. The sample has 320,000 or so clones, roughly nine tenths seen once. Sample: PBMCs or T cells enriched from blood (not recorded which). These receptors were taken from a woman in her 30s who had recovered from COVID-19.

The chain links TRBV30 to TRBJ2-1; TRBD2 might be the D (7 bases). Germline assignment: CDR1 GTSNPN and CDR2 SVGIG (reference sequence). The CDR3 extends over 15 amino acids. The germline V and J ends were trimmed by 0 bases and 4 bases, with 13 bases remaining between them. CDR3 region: CAWSVFGGLYNEQFF. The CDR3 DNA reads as TGTGCCTGGAGTGTATTCGGGGGGCTATACAATGAGCAGTTCTTC.

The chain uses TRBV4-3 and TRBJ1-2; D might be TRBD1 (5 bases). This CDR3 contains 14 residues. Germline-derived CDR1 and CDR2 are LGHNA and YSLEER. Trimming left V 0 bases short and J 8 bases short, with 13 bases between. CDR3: CASSQEWNRQGYTF. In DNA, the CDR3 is TGCGCCAGCAGCCAAGAATGGAACAGACAGGGCTACACCTTC.

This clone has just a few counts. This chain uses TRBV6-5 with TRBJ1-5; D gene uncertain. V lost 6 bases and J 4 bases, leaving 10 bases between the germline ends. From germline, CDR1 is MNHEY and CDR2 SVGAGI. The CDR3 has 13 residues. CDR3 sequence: CASRGRENQPQHF. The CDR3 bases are TGTGCCAGCAGAGGACGGGAAAATCAGCCCCAGCATTTT.

CDR3 in amino acids: CASSQDPQGASYGYTF. The CDR3 bases are TGCGCCAGCAGCCAAGATCCACAGGGGGCTTCCTATGGCTACACCTTC. This chain links TRBV4-3 with TRBJ1-2, with 9 nucleotides matching TRBD1. The V gene's germline CDR1 is LGHNA and CDR2 YSLEER. The CDR3 contains 16 residues. Trimming removed 0 bases from V and 4 bases from J; junction bases left unmatched: 6.

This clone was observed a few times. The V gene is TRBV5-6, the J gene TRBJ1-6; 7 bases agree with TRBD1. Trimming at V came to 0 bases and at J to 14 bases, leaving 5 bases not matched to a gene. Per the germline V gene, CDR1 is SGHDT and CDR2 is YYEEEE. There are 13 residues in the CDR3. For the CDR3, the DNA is TGTGCCAGCAGCTTGGCCAGGACAGGTTCCCTCCACTTT. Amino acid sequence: CASSLARTGSLHF. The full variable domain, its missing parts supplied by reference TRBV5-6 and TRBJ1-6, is DAGVTQSPTHLIKTRGQQVTLRCSPKSGHDTVSWYQQALGQGPQFIFQYYEEEERQRGNFPDRFSGHQFPNYSSELNVNALLLGDSALYLCASSLARTGSLHFGNGTRLTVT.

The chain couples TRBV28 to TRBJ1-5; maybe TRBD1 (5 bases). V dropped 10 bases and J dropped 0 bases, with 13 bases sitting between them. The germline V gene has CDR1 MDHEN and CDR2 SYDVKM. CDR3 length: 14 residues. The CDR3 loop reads CAIGLQGSNQPQHF. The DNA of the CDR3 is TGTGCCATCGGCCTCCAGGGTAGCAATCAGCCCCAGCATTTT.

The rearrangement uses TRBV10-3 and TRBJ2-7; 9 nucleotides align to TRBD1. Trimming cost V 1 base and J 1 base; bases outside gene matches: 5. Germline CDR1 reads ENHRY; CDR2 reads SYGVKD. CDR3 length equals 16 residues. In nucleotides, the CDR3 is TGTGCCATCAGTGAGTTGACAGGGGGAATTTCCTACGAGCAGTACTTC. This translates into CAISELTGGISYEQYF.

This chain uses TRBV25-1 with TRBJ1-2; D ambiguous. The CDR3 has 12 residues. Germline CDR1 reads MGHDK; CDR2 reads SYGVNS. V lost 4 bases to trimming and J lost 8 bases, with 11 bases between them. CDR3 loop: CASSAGGGGYTF. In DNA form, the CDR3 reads TGTGCCAGCAGTGCGGGTGGAGGCGGCTACACCTTC.

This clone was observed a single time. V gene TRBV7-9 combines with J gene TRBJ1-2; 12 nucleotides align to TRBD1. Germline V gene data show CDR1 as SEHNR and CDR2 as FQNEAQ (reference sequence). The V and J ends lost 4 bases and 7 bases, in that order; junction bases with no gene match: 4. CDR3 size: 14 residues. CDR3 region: CASSWGQGAPGYTF. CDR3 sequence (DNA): TGTGCCAGCAGCTGGGGACAGGGGGCGCCTGGCTACACCTTC.

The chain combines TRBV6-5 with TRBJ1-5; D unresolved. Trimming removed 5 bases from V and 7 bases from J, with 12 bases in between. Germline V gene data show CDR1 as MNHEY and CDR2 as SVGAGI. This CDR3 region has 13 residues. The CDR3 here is CASSTNPRQPQHF. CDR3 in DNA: TGTGCCAGCAGTACAAATCCCAGGCAGCCCCAGCATTTT.

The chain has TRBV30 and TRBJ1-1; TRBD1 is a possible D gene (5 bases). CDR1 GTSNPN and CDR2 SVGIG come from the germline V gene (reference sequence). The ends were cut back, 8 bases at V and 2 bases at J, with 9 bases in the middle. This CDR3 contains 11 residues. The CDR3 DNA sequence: TGTGCCGGCAGGGTCAACACTGAAGCTTTCTTT. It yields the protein CAGRVNTEAFF.

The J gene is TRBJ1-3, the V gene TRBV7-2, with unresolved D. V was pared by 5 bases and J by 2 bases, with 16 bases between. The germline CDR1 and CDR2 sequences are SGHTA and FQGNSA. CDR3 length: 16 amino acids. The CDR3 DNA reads TGTGCCAGCAGCCCCATCACGGGGTTCGCTGGAAACACCATATATTTT. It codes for CASSPITGFAGNTIYF. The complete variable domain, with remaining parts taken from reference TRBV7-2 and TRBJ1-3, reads GAGVSQSPSNKVTEKGKDVELRCDPISGHTALYWYRQSLGQGLEFLIYFQGNSAPDKSGLPSDRFSAERTGGSVSTLTIQRTQQEDSAVYLCASSPITGFAGNTIYFGEGSWLTVV.

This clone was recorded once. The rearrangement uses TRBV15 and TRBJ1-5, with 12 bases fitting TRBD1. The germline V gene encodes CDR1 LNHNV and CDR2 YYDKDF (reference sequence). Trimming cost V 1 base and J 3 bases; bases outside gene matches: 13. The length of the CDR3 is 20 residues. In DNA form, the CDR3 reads TGTGCCACCAGCAGAGTGAGGGACAGGGGGCCAGGTCGGGACAATCAGCCCCAGCATTTT. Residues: CATSRVRDRGPGRDNQPQHF.

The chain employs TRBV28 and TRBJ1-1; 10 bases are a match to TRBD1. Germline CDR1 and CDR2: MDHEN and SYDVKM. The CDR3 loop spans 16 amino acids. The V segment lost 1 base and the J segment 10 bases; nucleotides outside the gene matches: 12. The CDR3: CASSLLAGTGEGGAFF. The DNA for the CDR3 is TGTGCCAGCAGTTTATTGGCGGGGACAGGGGAGGGAGGAGCTTTCTTT.

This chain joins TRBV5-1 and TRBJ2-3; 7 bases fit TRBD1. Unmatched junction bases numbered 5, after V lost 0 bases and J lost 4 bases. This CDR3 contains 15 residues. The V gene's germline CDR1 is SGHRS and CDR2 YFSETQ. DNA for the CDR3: TGCGCCAGCAGCTTGGAAGGGACAGTCTCAGATACGCAGTATTTT. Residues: CASSLEGTVSDTQYF.

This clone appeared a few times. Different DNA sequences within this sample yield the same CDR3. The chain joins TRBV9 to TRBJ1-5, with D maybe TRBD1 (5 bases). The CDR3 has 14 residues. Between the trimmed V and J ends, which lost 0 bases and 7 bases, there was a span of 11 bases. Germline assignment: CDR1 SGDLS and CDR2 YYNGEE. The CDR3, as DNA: TGTGCCAGCAGCGTAGGTCAGGGAGGCCAGCCCCAGCATTTT. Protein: CASSVGQGGQPQHF.

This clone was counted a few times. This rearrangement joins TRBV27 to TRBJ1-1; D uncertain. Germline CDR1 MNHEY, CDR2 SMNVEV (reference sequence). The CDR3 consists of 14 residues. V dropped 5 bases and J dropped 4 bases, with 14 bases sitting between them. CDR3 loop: CASSAGSRGTEAFF. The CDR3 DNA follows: TGTGCCAGCAGTGCAGGCTCCCGGGGCACTGAAGCTTTCTTT.